The 21 T cell receptor beta chains given below trace back to one sample, sequenced in a study of cytomegalovirus exposure and HLA in healthy donors. Sequencing used immunoSEQ multiplex PCR; TCRdb keeps in-frame clones, though not all of them. The repertoire includes about 200,000 clones, roughly 82% of them detected once, and roughly 13% sits in the top ten. What was sequenced was PBMCs. The receptors come from a woman aged 30 to 39 in good health and CMV-seropositive.

This rearrangement joins TRBV28 to TRBJ2-7; D perhaps matches TRBD2 (6 bases). CDR3 length: 16 residues. V was trimmed by 7 bases and J by 5 bases, leaving 24 bases between them. From germline, CDR1 is MDHEN and CDR2 SYDVKM. CDR3 nucleotide sequence: TGTGCCAGCATTGGGGGGAGCGTTGGGAGAGGGAACGAGCAGTACTTC. This encodes CASIGGSVGRGNEQYF.

The chain joins TRBV18 to TRBJ2-5; D unresolved. Germline assignment: CDR1 KGHSH and CDR2 LQKENI. V lost 3 bases and J 5 bases, leaving 4 bases between the germline ends. The CDR3 has 11 amino acids. Here the CDR3 reads CASSPSETQYF. The CDR3 coding sequence is TGTGCCAGCTCACCGAGCGAGACCCAGTACTTC.

This chain joins TRBV29-1 and TRBJ2-1, with D maybe TRBD1 (6 bases). The CDR3 contains 13 residues. Trimming removed 4 bases at V and 5 bases at J, with 12 bases between. In germline, CDR1 is SQVTM, CDR2 ANQGSEA. The CDR3 nucleotides are TGCAGCGTTGTACCGACAGGTAACAATGAGCAGTTCTTC. It translates to CSVVPTGNNEQFF.

This clone was picked up a small number of times. This chain uses TRBV7-9 with TRBJ1-2, with 7 nucleotides matching TRBD1. The V segment lost 5 bases and the J segment 5 bases; nucleotides outside the gene matches: 5. The CDR3 length is 13 residues. The germline V gene encodes CDR1 SEHNR and CDR2 FQNEAQ (reference sequence). DNA for the CDR3: TGTGCCAGCAGCCACCGACAGGGTTATGGCTACACCTTC. Amino acid sequence: CASSHRQGYGYTF.

For this clone: At one end, the junction sequence differs from germline, possibly due to a read error. This chain connects TRBV7-7 to TRBJ2-5, with 7 bases lining up with TRBD1. Germline-derived CDR1 and CDR2 are SSHAT and FNYEAQ (reference sequence). The CDR3 covers 13 residues. The DNA of the CDR3 is TGTGCTAGCAGCTCGGGACAGCAAGAGACCCAGTACTTC. The encoded protein is CASSSGQQETQYF.

V gene TRBV7-9 combines with J gene TRBJ2-7, with TRBD1 identical over 9 bases. This CDR3 region has 14 residues. V shed 4 bases, J shed 3 bases, and the junction held 4 bases outside the gene matches. Germline CDR1 reads SEHNR; CDR2 reads FQNEAQ (reference sequence). The CDR3 DNA sequence: TGTGCCAGCAGCTCTCGGGACAGGGTCTACGAGCAGTACTTC. Its protein is CASSSRDRVYEQYF.

The chain combines TRBV30 with TRBJ2-5, with 10 nucleotides matching TRBD2. Trimming cost V 4 bases and J 2 bases; bases outside gene matches: 7. This CDR3 has 15 residues. The V gene's germline CDR1 is GTSNPN and CDR2 SVGIG (reference sequence). In DNA form, the CDR3 reads TGTGCCTGGAACTCAGCGGGAGGGGGACAAGAGACCCAGTACTTC. Protein sequence: CAWNSAGGGQETQYF.

V is TRBV29-1 and J is TRBJ1-2, with a tentative D call TRBD1 (6 bases). Trimming removed 3 bases at V and 11 bases at J, with 13 bases between. In germline, CDR1 is SQVTM, CDR2 ANQGSEA. CDR3 length: 11 amino acids. The CDR3 DNA follows: TGCAGCGTTGACCAGGCAGGGGCTTACACCTTC. Translated, it gives CSVDQAGAYTF.

The J gene is TRBJ1-4, the V gene TRBV13; 7 bases are a match to TRBD1. J gave up 5 bases and V 6 bases, and 6 bases lay outside the gene matches. This CDR3 is built from 14 residues. The germline V gene encodes CDR1 PRHDT and CDR2 FYEKMQ (reference sequence). CDR3 residues: CASRGQGVNEKLFF. Written as DNA, the CDR3 is TGTGCCAGCAGAGGGCAGGGGGTCAATGAAAAACTGTTTTTT.

This clone was seen a few times. This CDR3 reads CASRSRGHYGYTF. The CDR3 region has the DNA TGTGCCAGCAGGTCCAGGGGGCACTATGGCTACACCTTC. The gene calls are TRBV6-5 and TRBJ1-2; TRBD1 matches at 8 bases. V shed 6 bases, J shed 3 bases, and the junction held 3 bases outside the gene matches. This CDR3 is 13 amino acids long. From germline, CDR1 is MNHEY and CDR2 SVGAGI.

The rearrangement joins TRBV5-1 to TRBJ1-1, with D uncertain. The V gene lost 3 bases and the J gene lost 3 bases, with 12 bases spanning the gap. The CDR3 has 14 residues. Germline lookup yields CDR1 SGHRS and CDR2 YFSETQ. In DNA form, the CDR3 reads TGCGCCAGCAGCTCCCTCAGCCTAGACACTGAAGCTTTCTTT. Residues: CASSSLSLDTEAFF.

V usage is TRBV18 and J usage is TRBJ2-1; 12 bases are a match to TRBD2. The CDR3 is 16 residues long. Germline V gene data show CDR1 as KGHSH and CDR2 as LQKENI. The V segment lost 5 bases and the J segment 2 bases; nucleotides outside the gene matches: 4. This CDR3 reads CASSERLAGAYNEQFF. The CDR3 DNA reads TGTGCCAGCTCAGAAAGACTAGCGGGGGCCTACAATGAGCAGTTCTTC.

This chain uses TRBV19 with TRBJ1-1, with TRBD1 matching over 10 bases. This CDR3 is built from 12 residues. Unmatched junction bases numbered 1, after V lost 8 bases and J lost 4 bases. Per germline, CDR1 LNHDA and CDR2 SQIVND (reference sequence). In DNA, the CDR3 is TGTGCCAGTCGGACAGGGGGCACTGAAGCTTTCTTT. Protein sequence: CASRTGGTEAFF.

The V gene is TRBV7-8, the J gene TRBJ2-1; 13 bases are shared with TRBD2. The CDR3 consists of 14 residues. Germline CDR1 SGHVS, CDR2 FQNEAQ. V lost 5 bases, J lost 12 bases, and 7 bases stayed unmatched. This CDR3 is CASSPGTSGTLQFF. The CDR3, as DNA: TGTGCCAGCAGCCCTGGGACTAGCGGGACCTTGCAGTTCTTC.

The gene calls are TRBV2 and TRBJ1-2; D is uncertain. The V end was cut by 0 bases, the J end by 8 bases, with 13 bases between. The length of the CDR3 is 14 residues. Germline lookup yields CDR1 SNHLY and CDR2 FYNNEI. The CDR3 protein is CASSEARRAQGYTF. The CDR3 DNA follows: TGTGCCAGCAGTGAAGCTAGGAGGGCGCAAGGCTACACCTTC. Variable domain in full (rest from reference TRBV2 and TRBJ1-2): EPEVTQTPSHQVTQMGQEVILRCVPISNHLYFYWYRQILGQKVEFLVSFYNNEISEKSEIFDDQFSVERPDGSNFTLKIRSTKLEDSAMYFCASSEARRAQGYTFGSGTRLTVV.

The chain uses TRBV6-5 and TRBJ2-7, with 7 bases aligning to TRBD2. The germline V gene has CDR1 MNHEY and CDR2 SVGAGI. The length of the CDR3 is 15 residues. V shed 7 bases, J shed 2 bases, and the junction held 11 bases outside the gene matches. The CDR3 sequence is CASIPRGESTYEQYF. The DNA of the CDR3 is TGTGCCAGCATACCTCGGGGGGAGAGCACCTACGAGCAGTACTTC.

CDR3 loop: CASRYGDSSVSYTF. DNA for the CDR3: TGTGCCAGCAGATATGGGGACAGTTCTGTTTCCTACACCTTC. The J gene is TRBJ1-2, the V gene TRBV5-4, with 7 bases fitting TRBD1. Trimming cost V 5 bases and J 10 bases; bases outside gene matches: 14. Germline V gene sequence: CDR1 SGHNT, CDR2 YYREEE (reference sequence). The CDR3 consists of 14 residues.

The J gene is TRBJ1-2, the V gene TRBV2; tentatively, D is TRBD1 (5 bases). Germline V CDR1 and CDR2: SNHLY, FYNNEI. This CDR3 contains 15 residues. Between the trimmed V and J ends, which lost 4 bases and 8 bases, there was a span of 20 bases. The DNA of the CDR3 is TGTGCCAGCAGTGTATGGGCCGGGGGGATTGGAGGCTACACCTTC. It encodes CASSVWAGGIGGYTF.

V usage is TRBV5-1 and J usage is TRBJ2-1; 8 bases match TRBD2. V shed 4 bases, J shed 6 bases, and the junction held 9 bases outside the gene matches. Germline V gene lookup returns CDR1 SGHRS and CDR2 YFSETQ. The CDR3 contains 15 residues. The CDR3 loop is CASSQTSALGNEQFF. The CDR3 DNA reads TGCGCCAGCAGCCAGACTAGCGCACTTGGCAATGAGCAGTTCTTC.

The gene calls are TRBV27 and TRBJ2-7; TRBD2 aligns across 8 bases. The germline V gene has CDR1 MNHEY and CDR2 SMNVEV (reference sequence). This CDR3 has 16 amino acids. Unmatched junction bases numbered 13, after V lost 5 bases and J lost 4 bases. The CDR3 nucleotides are TGTGCCAGCAGTCCCTTAGCGGGACGGCTTCCATACGAGCAGTACTTC. Its translation is CASSPLAGRLPYEQYF.

The V call is TRBV30, the J call TRBJ2-3; perhaps TRBD2 as D (7 bases). Trimming left V 3 bases short and J 3 bases short, with 13 bases between. Germline lookup yields CDR1 GTSNPN and CDR2 SVGIG (reference sequence). The CDR3 covers 14 residues. The CDR3 sequence is CAWSPGGLTDTQYF. CDR3 DNA sequence: TGTGCCTGGAGCCCCGGGGGGCTGACAGATACGCAGTATTTT.